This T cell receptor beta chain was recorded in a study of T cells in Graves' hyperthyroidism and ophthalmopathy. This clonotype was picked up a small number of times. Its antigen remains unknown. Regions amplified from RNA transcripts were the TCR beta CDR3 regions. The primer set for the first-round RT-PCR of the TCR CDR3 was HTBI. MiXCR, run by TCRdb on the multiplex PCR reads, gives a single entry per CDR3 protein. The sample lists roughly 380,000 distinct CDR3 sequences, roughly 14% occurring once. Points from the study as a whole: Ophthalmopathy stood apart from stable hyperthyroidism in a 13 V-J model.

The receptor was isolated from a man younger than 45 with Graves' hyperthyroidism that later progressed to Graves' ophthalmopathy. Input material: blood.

CDR3 coding DNA: TGCGCCAGCAGCCAACCCGGTTTCTATGGCTACACCTTC. Amino acid sequence: CASSQPGFYGYTF. The rearrangement links TRBV4-1 to TRBJ1-2, with D unclear. This CDR3 has 13 amino acids. Germline assignment: CDR1 MGHRA and CDR2 YSYEKL. V was pared by 2 bases and J by 4 bases, with 8 bases between.